This is a list of T cell receptor beta chains from one sample in a study of glioma-infiltrating T cells. In TCRdb, the multiplex PCR reads were re-called with MiXCR into one record per CDR3 protein. This sample carries around 390,000 distinct CDR3 sequences, around 38% of them seen once, and the ten largest clones take around 11%. The sample consisted of glioma tissue, nonneoplastic brain tissue, or PBMCs (not recorded which). Receptors originate from a human donor with low-grade glioma or glioblastoma, undergoing nonglioma brain surgery, or in good health (not recorded which). Both conserved end residues are trimmed from each CDR3.

j_gene | len | v_gene | CDR3aa
TRBJ1-5 | 13 | TRBV6-6 | ASSYLQYSNQPQH
TRBJ2-1 | 16 | TRBV7-9 | ASTTPRGLAGEVDEQF
TRBJ2-3 | 14 | TRBV15 | ATSRDDLAGVDTQY
TRBJ2-7 | 10 | TRBV7-9 | ASSAGTGEQY
TRBJ2-7 | 12 | TRBV27 | ASSLGKRGHEQY
TRBJ2-6 | 17 | TRBV6-6 | ASSYWMGEGQSGANVLT
TRBJ1-1 | 12 | TRBV12-5 | ASGLLGARTEAF
TRBJ2-1 | 12 | TRBV6-1 | ASSFTGSYNEQF
TRBJ2-3 | 10 | TRBV29-1 | SVHRTTDTQY
TRBJ2-7 | 14 | TRBV5-1 | ASSFTAGGSYNEQY
TRBJ2-7 | 13 | TRBV20-1 | SARVATPMSYEQY
TRBJ1-4 | 12 | TRBV7-9 | ASSSRIRTDGLF
TRBJ2-5 | 13 | TRBV20-1 | SALREGFFQEAQY
TRBJ2-2 | 12 | TRBV19 | ASKPGLGPSELF
TRBJ1-1 | 11 | TRBV20-1 | SARDVLATEAF
TRBJ2-7 | 12 | TRBV25-1 | ASSDPCGDYEQY
TRBJ1-4 | 12 | TRBV20-1 | SASGGGVDEKLF
TRBJ1-5 | 14 | TRBV6-6 | ASSYGPQGSNQPQH